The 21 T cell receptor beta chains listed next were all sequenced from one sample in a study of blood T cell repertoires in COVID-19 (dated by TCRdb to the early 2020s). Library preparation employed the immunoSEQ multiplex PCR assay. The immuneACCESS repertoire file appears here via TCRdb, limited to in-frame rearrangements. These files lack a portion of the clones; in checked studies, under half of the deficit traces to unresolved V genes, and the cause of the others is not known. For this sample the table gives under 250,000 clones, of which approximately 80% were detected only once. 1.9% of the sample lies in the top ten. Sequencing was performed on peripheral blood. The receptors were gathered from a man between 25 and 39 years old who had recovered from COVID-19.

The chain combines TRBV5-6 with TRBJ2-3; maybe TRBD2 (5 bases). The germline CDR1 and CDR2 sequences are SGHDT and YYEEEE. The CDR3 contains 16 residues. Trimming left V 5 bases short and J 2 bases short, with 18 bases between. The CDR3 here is CASSSNGKGFTDTQYF. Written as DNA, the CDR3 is TGTGCCAGCAGTTCCAACGGGAAGGGATTCACAGATACGCAGTATTTT.

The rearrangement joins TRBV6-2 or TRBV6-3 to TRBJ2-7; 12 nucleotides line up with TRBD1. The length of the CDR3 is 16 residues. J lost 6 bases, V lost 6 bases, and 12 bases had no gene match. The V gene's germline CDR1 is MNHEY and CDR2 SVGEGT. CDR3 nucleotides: TGTGCCAGCAGCTCCTACGAGGGGACAGGGGGCGCCGAGCAGTACGTC. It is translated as CASSSYEGTGGAEQYV.

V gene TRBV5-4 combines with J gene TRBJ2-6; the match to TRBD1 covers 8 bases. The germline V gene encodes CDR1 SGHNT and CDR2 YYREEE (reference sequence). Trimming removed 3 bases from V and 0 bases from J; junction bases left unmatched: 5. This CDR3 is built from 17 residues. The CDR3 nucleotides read TGTGCCAGCAGCTCCCTAGACAGGGGCTCTGGGGCCAACGTCCTGACTTTC. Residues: CASSSLDRGSGANVLTF.

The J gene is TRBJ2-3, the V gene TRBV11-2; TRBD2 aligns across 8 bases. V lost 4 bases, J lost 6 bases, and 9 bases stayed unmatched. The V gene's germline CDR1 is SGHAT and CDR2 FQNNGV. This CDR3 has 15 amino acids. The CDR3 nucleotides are TGTGCCAGCAGCTCCCTTGGACTAGCCATGGATACGCAGTATTTT. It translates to CASSSLGLAMDTQYF.

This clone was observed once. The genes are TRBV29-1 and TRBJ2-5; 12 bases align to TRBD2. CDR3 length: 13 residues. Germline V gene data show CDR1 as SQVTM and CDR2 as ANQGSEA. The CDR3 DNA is TGCAGTGTTCGTGGGACTAGCGGGGAGACCCAGTACTTC. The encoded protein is CSVRGTSGETQYF.

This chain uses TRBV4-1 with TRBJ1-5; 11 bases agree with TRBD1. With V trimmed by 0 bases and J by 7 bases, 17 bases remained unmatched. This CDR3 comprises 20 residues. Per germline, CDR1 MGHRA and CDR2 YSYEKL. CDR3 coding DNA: TGCGCCAGCAGCCAAGAACCCCCCGGACAGGGGGCGGTAAAAACGCAGCCCCAGCATTTT. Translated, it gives CASSQEPPGQGAVKTQPQHF.

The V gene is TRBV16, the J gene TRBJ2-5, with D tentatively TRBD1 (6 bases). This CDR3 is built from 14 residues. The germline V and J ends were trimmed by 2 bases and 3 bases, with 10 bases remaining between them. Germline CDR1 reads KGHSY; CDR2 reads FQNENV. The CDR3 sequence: CASSQGDIKETQYF. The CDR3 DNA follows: TGTGCCAGCAGCCAAGGGGACATCAAAGAGACCCAGTACTTC. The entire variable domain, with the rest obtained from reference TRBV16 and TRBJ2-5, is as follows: GEEVAQTPKHLVRGEGQKAKLYCAPIKGHSYVFWYQQVLKNEFKFLISFQNENVFDETGMPKERFSAKCLPNSPCSLEIQATKLEDSAVYFCASSQGDIKETQYFGPGTRLLVL.

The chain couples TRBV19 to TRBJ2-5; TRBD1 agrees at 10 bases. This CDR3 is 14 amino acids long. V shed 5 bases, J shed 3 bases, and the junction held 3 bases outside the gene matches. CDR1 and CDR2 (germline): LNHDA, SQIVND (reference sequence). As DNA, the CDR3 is TGTGCCAGTAGTCGGGGACAGGGGAAAGAGACCCAGTACTTC. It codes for CASSRGQGKETQYF. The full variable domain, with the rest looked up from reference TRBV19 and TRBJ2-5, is DGGITQSPKYLFRKEGQNVTLSCEQNLNHDAMYWYRQDPGQGLRLIYYSQIVNDFQKGDIAEGYSVSREKKESFPLTVTSAQKNPTAFYLCASSRGQGKETQYFGPGTRLLVL.

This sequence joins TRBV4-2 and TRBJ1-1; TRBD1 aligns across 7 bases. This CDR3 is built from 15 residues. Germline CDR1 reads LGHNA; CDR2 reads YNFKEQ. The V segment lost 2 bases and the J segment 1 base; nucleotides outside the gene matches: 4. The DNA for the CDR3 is TGTGCCAGCAGCCAATGGGGACAGTCGAACACTGAAGCTTTCTTT. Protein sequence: CASSQWGQSNTEAFF.

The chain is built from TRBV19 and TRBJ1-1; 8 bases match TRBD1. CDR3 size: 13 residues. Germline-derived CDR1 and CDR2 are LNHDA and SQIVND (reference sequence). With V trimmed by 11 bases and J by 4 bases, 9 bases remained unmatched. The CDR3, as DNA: TGTGCCGGCCAGACAGGGGTGTTCACTGAAGCTTTCTTT. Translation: CAGQTGVFTEAFF.

The CDR3 protein is CASSLMGAQETQYF. CDR3 in DNA: TGCGCCAGCAGCTTGATGGGGGCGCAAGAGACCCAGTACTTC. The genes are TRBV5-1 and TRBJ2-5; maybe TRBD1 (6 bases). Trimming took 1 base from V and 2 from J, leaving 9 bases between them. Germline V gene data show CDR1 as SGHRS and CDR2 as YFSETQ. The CDR3 length is 14 residues.

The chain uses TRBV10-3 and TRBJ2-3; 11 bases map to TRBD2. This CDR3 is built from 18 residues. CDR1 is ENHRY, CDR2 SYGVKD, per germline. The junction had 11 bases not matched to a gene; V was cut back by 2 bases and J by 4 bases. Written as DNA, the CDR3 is TGTGCCATCAGTGAGGGGTTAGCGGGGGGGCCGCTCGCAGATACGCAGTATTTT. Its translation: CAISEGLAGGPLADTQYF.

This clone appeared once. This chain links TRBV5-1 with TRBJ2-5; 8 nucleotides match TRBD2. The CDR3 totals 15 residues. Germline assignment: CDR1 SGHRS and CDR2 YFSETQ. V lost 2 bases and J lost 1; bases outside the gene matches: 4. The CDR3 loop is CASSLGGGIQETQYF. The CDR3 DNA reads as TGCGCCAGCAGCTTAGGCGGGGGGATCCAAGAGACCCAGTACTTC.

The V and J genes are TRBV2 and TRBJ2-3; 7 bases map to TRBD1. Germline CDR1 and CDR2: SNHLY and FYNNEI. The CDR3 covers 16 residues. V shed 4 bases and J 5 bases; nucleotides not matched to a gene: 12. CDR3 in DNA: TGTGCCAGCAGTGCCTTTACCGGGACAGATCTAGATACGCAGTATTTT. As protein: CASSAFTGTDLDTQYF.

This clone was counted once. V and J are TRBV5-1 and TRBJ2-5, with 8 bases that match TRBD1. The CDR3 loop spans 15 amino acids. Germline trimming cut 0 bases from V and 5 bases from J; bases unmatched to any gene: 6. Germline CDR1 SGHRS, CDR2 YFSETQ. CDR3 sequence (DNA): TGCGCCAGCAGCTTGGGGGGGACAGGAGGCGAGACCCAGTACTTC. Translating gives CASSLGGTGGETQYF.

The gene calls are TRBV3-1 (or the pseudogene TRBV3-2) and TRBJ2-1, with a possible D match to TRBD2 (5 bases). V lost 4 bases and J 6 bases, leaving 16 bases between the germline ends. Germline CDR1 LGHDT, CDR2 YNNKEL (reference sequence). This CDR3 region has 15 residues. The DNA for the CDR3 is TGTGCCAGCAGCCGGCAACATCGGGGTTCCAATGAGCAGTTCTTC. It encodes CASSRQHRGSNEQFF.

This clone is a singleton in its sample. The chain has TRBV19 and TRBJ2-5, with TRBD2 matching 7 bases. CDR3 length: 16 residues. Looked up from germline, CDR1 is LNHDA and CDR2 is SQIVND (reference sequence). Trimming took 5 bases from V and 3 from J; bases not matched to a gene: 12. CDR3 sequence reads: CASSRSGKAGKETQYF. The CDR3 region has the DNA TGTGCCAGTAGTCGGTCGGGGAAAGCGGGGAAAGAGACCCAGTACTTC.

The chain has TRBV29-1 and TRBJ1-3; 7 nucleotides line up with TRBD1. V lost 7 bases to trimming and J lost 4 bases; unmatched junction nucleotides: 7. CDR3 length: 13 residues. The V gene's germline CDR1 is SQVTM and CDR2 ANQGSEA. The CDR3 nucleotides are TGCAGCGGGATAGGGGGCGCGGGAAACACCATATATTTT. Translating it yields CSGIGGAGNTIYF.

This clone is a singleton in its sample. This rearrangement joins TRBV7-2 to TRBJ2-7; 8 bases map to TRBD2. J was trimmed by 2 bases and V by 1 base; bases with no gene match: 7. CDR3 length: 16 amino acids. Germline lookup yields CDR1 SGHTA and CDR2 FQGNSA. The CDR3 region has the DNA TGTGCCAGCAGCTTAGAGAGATCGGGGGGGGCCTACGAGCAGTACTTC. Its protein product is CASSLERSGGAYEQYF.

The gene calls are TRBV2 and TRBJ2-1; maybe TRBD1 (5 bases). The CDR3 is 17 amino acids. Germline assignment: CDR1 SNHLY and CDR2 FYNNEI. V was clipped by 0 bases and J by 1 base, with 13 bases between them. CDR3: CASSEALGRASYNEQFF. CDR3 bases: TGTGCCAGCAGTGAAGCGCTGGGCAGGGCATCCTACAATGAGCAGTTCTTC.

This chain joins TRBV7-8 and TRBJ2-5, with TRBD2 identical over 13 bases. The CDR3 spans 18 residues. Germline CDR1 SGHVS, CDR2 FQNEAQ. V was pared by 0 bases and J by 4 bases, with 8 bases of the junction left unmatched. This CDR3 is CASSLARTSGGKGETQYF. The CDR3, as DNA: TGTGCCAGCAGCTTAGCAAGGACTAGCGGGGGTAAGGGAGAGACCCAGTACTTC. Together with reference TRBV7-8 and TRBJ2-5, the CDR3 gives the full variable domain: GAGVSQSPRYKVAKRGQDVALRCDPISGHVSLFWYQQALGQGPEFLTYFQNEAQLDKSGLPSDRFFAERPEGSVSTLKIQRTQQEDSAVYLCASSLARTSGGKGETQYFGPGTRLLVL.